One and the same sample provided the 3 T cell receptor beta chains below, sequenced in a study of T cell changes during pregnancy in multiple sclerosis. Sequencing was performed with immunoSEQ multiplex PCR; in TCRdb, only in-frame clones are kept and a portion is missing. The sample carries about 28,000 clones, about 86% recorded once. The specimen comprised CD4+ T cells from peripheral blood mononuclear cells, sampled in the first trimester of pregnancy. The receptors were gathered from a female donor in good health, enrolled as a control in a pregnancy study.

The chain recombines TRBV2 with TRBJ2-2, with unresolved D. Germline CDR1 is SNHLY and CDR2 is FYNNEI. The CDR3 has 15 residues. V lost 2 bases and J lost 4, with 11 bases in between. The CDR3 sequence is CASSERSQVTGELFF. The DNA for the CDR3 is TGTGCCAGCAGTGAAAGGAGTCAAGTCACCGGGGAGCTGTTTTTT.

This clone was found a few times. The CDR3 loop is CASSLAPQGTYEQYF. CDR3 coding DNA: TGTGCCAGCAGCTTAGCGCCGCAGGGAACCTACGAGCAGTACTTC. This chain links TRBV7-2 with TRBJ2-7, with D tentatively TRBD1 (5 bases). The V end was cut by 0 bases, the J end by 2 bases, with 11 bases between. From germline, CDR1 is SGHTA and CDR2 FQGNSA. This CDR3 contains 15 residues.

The CDR3 sequence is CASSQDTGGVLFF. CDR3 sequence (DNA): TGCGCCAGCAGCCAGGATACAGGGGGTGTGCTGTTTTTT. This chain uses TRBV4-1 with TRBJ1-4; 8 nucleotides agree with TRBD1. The germline CDR1 and CDR2 sequences are MGHRA and YSYEKL. Germline trimming cut 3 bases from V and 14 bases from J; bases unmatched to any gene: 8. This CDR3 comprises 13 residues.